Below are 17 T cell receptor beta chains sequenced from a single sample in a study of beta chain features in type 1 diabetes. Study results and caveats: Across all four CD4+ subsets, people with type 1 diabetes showed modestly shorter TCRB CDR3s.

Reverse transcription of all isolated RNA meant that expressed TCRB transcripts were sequenced. Clones were sequenced by immunoSEQ multiplex PCR, and TCRdb holds only the in-frame ones, with some missing. This sample yields about 660,000 clones, of which about an eighth are seen a single time; just under 0.04% belongs to the top ten. For these TCRs, the target antigens are not known. The sample consisted of naive CD4+ T cells from blood. The receptors shown here come from a man aged 18 to 35 with type 1 diabetes.

The chain recombines TRBV10-3 with TRBJ2-1; D is undetermined. The CDR3 runs 14 residues. CDR1 is ENHRY, CDR2 SYGVKD, per germline. V gave up 3 bases and J gave up 3 bases, with 9 bases separating them. This CDR3 is CAISDGEIYNEQFF. As DNA, the CDR3 is TGTGCCATCAGTGACGGAGAAATCTACAATGAGCAGTTCTTC.

The CDR3 here is CASSSLDGTGETQYF. In nucleotides, the CDR3 is TGCGCCAGCAGTTCCCTGGACGGGACGGGGGAGACCCAGTACTTC. The genes are TRBV5-1 and TRBJ2-5, with D possibly called TRBD1 or TRBD2 (5 bases each). The CDR3 runs to 15 residues. CDR1 and CDR2 (germline): SGHRS, YFSETQ. Trimming removed 5 bases from V and 5 bases from J, with 19 bases in between.

This clone was detected a few times. J is TRBJ1-2 and V is TRBV6-6, with a tentative D call TRBD1 (6 bases). V shed 4 bases and J shed 7 bases, with 16 bases lying between them. Germline V CDR1 and CDR2: MNHNY, SVGAGI (reference sequence). The CDR3 has 14 amino acids. The DNA of the CDR3 is TGTGCCAGCAGTTCAACAACAGGGTATCTTGGCTACACCTTC. This translates into CASSSTTGYLGYTF.

The V and J genes are TRBV29-1 and TRBJ2-7; possible D gene TRBD2, 6 bases. The V gene's germline CDR1 is SQVTM and CDR2 ANQGSEA. The V gene lost 5 bases and the J gene lost 2 bases, with 13 bases spanning the gap. The CDR3 length is 13 residues. The DNA for the CDR3 is TGCAGCGTTTCCAGGGAGGTGGCCTACGAGCAGTACTTC. Encoded protein: CSVSREVAYEQYF.

The gene calls are TRBV18 and TRBJ2-4; D gene uncertain. The germline V and J ends were trimmed by 6 bases and 0 bases, with 12 bases remaining between them. The germline V gene has CDR1 KGHSH and CDR2 LQKENI. This CDR3 has 15 amino acids. Here the CDR3 DNA reads TGTGCCAGCTCCTCAGCACACGGAGCCAAAAACATTCAGTACTTC. Its protein product is CASSSAHGAKNIQYF.

The chain employs TRBV5-1 and TRBJ2-1; maybe TRBD2 (6 bases). The V gene's germline CDR1 is SGHRS and CDR2 YFSETQ. The V gene lost 5 bases and the J gene lost 0 bases, with 15 bases spanning the gap. The CDR3 is made up of 16 amino acids. In DNA, the CDR3 is TGCGCCAGCAGTCCCCGTCGGGGAGGCTCCTACAATGAGCAGTTCTTC. Translation: CASSPRRGGSYNEQFF.

This clone has a handful of counts. The J gene is TRBJ2-2, the V gene TRBV5-4; D is perhaps TRBD1 (6 bases). This CDR3 is 16 amino acids long. V lost 4 bases, J lost 3 bases, and 16 bases lay in between. CDR1 SGHNT and CDR2 YYREEE come from the germline V gene (reference sequence). The CDR3 sequence: CASSPTGLGDTGELFF. The CDR3 nucleotides are TGTGCCAGCAGCCCGACAGGCTTAGGGGACACCGGGGAGCTGTTTTTT.

This clone came up a few times. This chain connects TRBV30 to TRBJ1-2; D gene unclear. The CDR3 has 11 residues. The germline V gene encodes CDR1 GTSNPN and CDR2 SVGIG (reference sequence). The V and J ends lost 2 bases and 8 bases respectively, with 9 bases between them. In DNA, the CDR3 is TGTGCCTGGAGTCCCCGATTGGGCTACACCTTC. Amino acid sequence: CAWSPRLGYTF.

The CDR3 DNA reads as TGCGCCAGCAGTCAAATCCGAAAAAACATTCAGTACTTC. It translates to CASSQIRKNIQYF. This chain joins TRBV23-1 and TRBJ2-4; D remains unclear. TRBV23-1 is flagged as an ORF with uncertain function. This CDR3 comprises 13 residues. The V gene lost 2 bases and the J gene lost 4 bases, with 6 bases spanning the gap.

V is TRBV27 and J is TRBJ2-1; 7 nucleotides align to TRBD1. The germline V gene has CDR1 MNHEY and CDR2 SMNVEV (reference sequence). V trimming: 5 bases; J trimming: 2 bases; junction bases outside the gene matches: 6. CDR3 length equals 15 residues. CDR3 DNA sequence: TGTGCCAGCAGTCACAGGGGACAGACCTACAATGAGCAGTTCTTC. Its protein product is CASSHRGQTYNEQFF.

The table lists this clone with a few counts. CDR3 bases: TGTGCCAGCAGCCGCCGGCCCCAGGGGACTAATGAAAAACTGTTTTTT. This translates into CASSRRPQGTNEKLFF. The chain carries TRBV7-9 and TRBJ1-4; tentatively, D is TRBD1 (6 bases). Trimming took off 5 bases at V and 2 bases at J, with 15 bases between the two ends. Germline lookup yields CDR1 SEHNR and CDR2 FQNEAQ (reference sequence). The CDR3 is made up of 16 amino acids.

The chain links TRBV7-9 to TRBJ2-5; TRBD2 agrees at 14 bases. V shed 3 bases, J shed 8 bases, and the junction held 2 bases outside the gene matches. This CDR3 is built from 14 residues. Per germline, CDR1 SEHNR and CDR2 FQNEAQ (reference sequence). CDR3 residues: CASSFGTSGSTQYF. The CDR3, as DNA: TGTGCCAGCAGCTTTGGGACTAGCGGGAGTACCCAGTACTTC.

Regarding this clone: Other nucleotide sequences in the sample specify the same CDR3. V and J are TRBV20-1 and TRBJ1-1, with D perhaps matching TRBD1 (5 bases). Deletions cut 6 bases from V and 4 bases from J, with 9 bases between. The CDR3 length is 11 residues. Germline V gives CDR1 DFQATT, CDR2 SNEGSKA (reference sequence). The CDR3 DNA is TGCAGTGCCAAGGGACCCACTGAAGCTTTCTTT. Translation: CSAKGPTEAFF.

This clone turned up a few times. In the same sample, other DNA sequences code for this CDR3. The rearrangement uses TRBV7-9 and TRBJ2-6; D is uncertain. Germline assignment: CDR1 SEHNR and CDR2 FQNEAQ (reference sequence). The V gene lost 4 bases and the J gene lost 0 bases, with 4 bases spanning the gap. The CDR3 has 14 amino acids. The CDR3 DNA follows: TGTGCCAGCAGCTCCAACTCTGGGGCCAACGTCCTGACTTTC. Translated: CASSSNSGANVLTF.

This clone was picked up a small number of times. The chain has TRBV7-9 and TRBJ2-3; TRBD2 might be the D (7 bases). The CDR3 runs to 15 residues. Trimming left V 2 bases short and J 4 bases short, with 13 bases between. CDR1 SEHNR and CDR2 FQNEAQ come from the germline V gene (reference sequence). CDR3 loop: CASSLPQGGADTQYF. The CDR3 DNA follows: TGTGCCAGCAGCTTACCCCAAGGGGGGGCAGATACGCAGTATTTT. Looking up the rest from reference TRBV7-9 and TRBJ2-3 gives the full variable domain: DTGVSQNPRHKITKRGQNVTFRCDPISEHNRLYWYRQTLGQGPEFLTYFQNEAQLEKSRLLSDRFSAERPKGSFSTLEIQRTEQGDSAMYLCASSLPQGGADTQYFGPGTRLTVL.

The chain joins TRBV6-1 to TRBJ1-2; TRBD1 is a possible D gene (5 bases). Germline V gives CDR1 MNHNS, CDR2 SASEGT. V gave up 3 bases and J gave up 6 bases, with 17 bases separating them. The CDR3 covers 15 residues. CDR3 DNA sequence: TGTGCCAGCAGTGATAATGGGGGAAATTTTAATGGCTACACCTTC. This sequence encodes CASSDNGGNFNGYTF.

This clone has a handful of counts. The chain has TRBV29-1 and TRBJ1-4; D remains unclear. Between the trimmed V and J ends, which lost 4 bases and 7 bases, there was a span of 7 bases. Germline assignment: CDR1 SQVTM and CDR2 ANQGSEA. The CDR3 loop spans 11 amino acids. CDR3 sequence reads: CSVVRGEKLFF. The CDR3 nucleotides read TGCAGCGTTGTACGCGGTGAAAAACTGTTTTTT.